The next 10 T cell receptor beta chains were all read from a single sample in a study of T cells after posttransplantation cyclophosphamide. Sequenced by immunoSEQ multiplex PCR; TCRdb stores in-frame clones only, minus some. The repertoire yields approximately 7,500 clones, none seen only once; the top ten contain about 25%. Busulfan-fludarabine conditioning, marrow transplant, and cyclophosphamide on days +3 and +4 were administered. The input for sequencing was PBMCs, taken 94 days after allogeneic stem cell transplant with posttransplant cyclophosphamide. These TCRs come from an older female patient who received an allogeneic stem cell transplant from an unrelated donor, was CMV-positive, and had acute GVHD only. Some T cells here may be from the graft donor.

This clone was recorded at least ten times. CDR3 nucleotide sequence: TGTGCCAGCAGTGAGGAAAGCGGGGGGAATCAGTACTTC. Residues: CASSEESGGNQYF. The chain recombines TRBV2 with TRBJ2-5; 9 nucleotides match TRBD2. Germline V gene sequence: CDR1 SNHLY, CDR2 FYNNEI. V trimming: 3 bases; J trimming: 11 bases; junction bases outside the gene matches: 7. This CDR3 spans 13 amino acids.

This clone was detected ten times or more. The J gene is TRBJ2-7, the V gene TRBV7-8, with D perhaps matching TRBD1 (5 bases). Germline lookup yields CDR1 SGHVS and CDR2 FQNEAQ. Trimming removed 5 bases at V and 0 bases at J, with 11 bases between. The CDR3 has 14 amino acids. The CDR3 region is CASSPLGVSYEQYF. The CDR3 DNA sequence: TGTGCCAGCAGCCCCCTAGGGGTCTCCTACGAGCAGTACTTC.

Ten or more counts support this clone. The chain links TRBV6-1 to TRBJ2-7; D gene unclear. The germline V and J ends were trimmed by 5 bases and 3 bases, with 8 bases remaining between them. The CDR3 is 12 residues long. CDR1 is MNHNS and CDR2 is SASEGT in the germline V gene. CDR3 nucleotide sequence: TGTGCCAGCAGTCAGAACCTCTACGAGCAGTACTTC. Protein sequence: CASSQNLYEQYF.

This clone was detected ten times or more. This rearrangement joins TRBV6-5 to TRBJ2-7; TRBD1 might be the D (6 bases). Germline V gives CDR1 MNHEY, CDR2 SVGAGI. V shed 7 bases and J shed 0 bases, with 13 bases lying between them. The length of the CDR3 is 14 residues. This CDR3 is CASTRTASSYEQYF. CDR3 DNA: TGTGCCAGCACCCGGACAGCTTCCTCCTACGAGCAGTACTTC.

This clone was recorded a few times. The CDR3 DNA is TGTGCCTGGAAGGCCCAGGGCCCCTATGGCTACACCTTC. Its translation is CAWKAQGPYGYTF. The chain recombines TRBV30 with TRBJ1-2; the D gene is possibly TRBD1 (5 bases). CDR3 length: 13 residues. CDR1 and CDR2 (germline): GTSNPN, SVGIG (reference sequence). V was shortened by 4 bases and J by 4 bases, with 13 bases between the two germline ends.

This clone showed up many times. The chain links TRBV12-3 or TRBV12-4 to TRBJ2-2; 14 bases are shared with TRBD2. The CDR3 totals 16 residues. J gave up 6 bases and V 5 bases, and 5 bases lay outside the gene matches. CDR3 residues: CASSKRLAGGPGELFF. The CDR3 DNA follows: TGTGCCAGCAGTAAAAGACTAGCGGGAGGGCCCGGGGAGCTGTTTTTT.

This clone was detected ten times or more. This chain connects TRBV27 to TRBJ2-7; tentative D call: TRBD2 (6 bases). Germline CDR1 and CDR2: MNHEY and SMNVEV (reference sequence). V was pared by 1 base and J by 6 bases, with 10 bases between. This CDR3 comprises 13 residues. CDR3 region: CASSLFAGREQYF. The DNA for the CDR3 is TGTGCCAGCAGTTTATTTGCGGGGCGCGAGCAGTACTTC.

This rearrangement joins TRBV12-3 or TRBV12-4 to TRBJ1-5; possibly TRBD1 for D (5 bases). V lost 8 bases and J 2 bases, leaving 16 bases between the germline ends. The length of the CDR3 is 15 residues. The CDR3 here is CASCPGAVGNQPQHF. In DNA, the CDR3 is TGTGCCAGCTGCCCTGGGGCGGTTGGCAATCAGCCCCAGCATTTT.

This clone occurred many times. This sequence joins TRBV11-1 and TRBJ2-7; the D gene is possibly TRBD2 (7 bases). Germline V gene sequence: CDR1 SGHAT, CDR2 FQDESV (reference sequence). The CDR3 runs to 15 residues. Trimming stripped 7 bases from V and 3 bases from J, with 19 bases between. The CDR3, as DNA: TGTGCCAGCAACCACCGAGGGGGGGCTTACTACGAGCAGTACTTC. It translates to CASNHRGGAYYEQYF.

This clone was counted ten times or more. The chain uses TRBV18 and TRBJ1-3; D is unresolved. Germline V gene data show CDR1 as KGHSH and CDR2 as LQKENI. The CDR3 totals 15 residues. V was clipped by 2 bases and J by 2 bases, with 10 bases between them. The CDR3 is CASSPNTVAGNTIYF. The CDR3 bases are TGTGCCAGCTCACCAAACACAGTCGCTGGAAACACCATATATTTT.